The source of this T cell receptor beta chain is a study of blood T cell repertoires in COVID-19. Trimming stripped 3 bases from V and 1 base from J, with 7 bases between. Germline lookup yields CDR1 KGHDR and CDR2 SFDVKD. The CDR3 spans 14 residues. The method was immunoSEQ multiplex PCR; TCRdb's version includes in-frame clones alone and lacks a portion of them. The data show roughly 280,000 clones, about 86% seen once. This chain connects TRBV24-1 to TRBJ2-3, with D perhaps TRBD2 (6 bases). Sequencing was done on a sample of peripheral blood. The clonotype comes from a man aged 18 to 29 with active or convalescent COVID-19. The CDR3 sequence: CATSDTGGTDTQYF. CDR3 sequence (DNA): TGTGCCACCAGTGATACGGGGGGCACAGATACGCAGTATTTT.